This TCR beta chain is from a study of T cell responses to AZD1222 COVID-19 vaccine. Study-wide results and caveats: It should be noted that donors were predominantly white British and more often female, and clonal diversity was possibly underestimated. Among those given AZD1222, only six were seropositive at baseline.

This CDR3 has 14 amino acids. The germline CDR1 and CDR2 sequences are LNHDA and SQIVND (reference sequence). V trimming: 6 bases; J trimming: 8 bases; junction bases outside the gene matches: 4. As concerns this clone: Its specificity is unknown.

Assay: immunoSEQ multiplex PCR; the TCRdb copy retains only in-frame clones and omits some. The table records tens of thousands of clones, roughly nine tenths of them present only once. The TCR comes from an adult who received the AZD1222 COVID-19 vaccine. The source was peripheral blood, collected 28 days after the second AZD1222 dose. The chain links TRBV19 to TRBJ1-4, with 12 positions matching TRBD1. The CDR3 is CASSGTGGEEKLFF. In DNA, the CDR3 is TGTGCCAGTAGCGGGACAGGGGGCGAAGAAAAACTGTTTTTT.